This T cell receptor (beta chain) derives from a study of T-cell reconstitution after alpha-beta-depleted transplantation in children. Germline CDR1 and CDR2: SGHAT and FQNNGV. The CDR3 contains 19 residues. V lost 5 bases and J lost 4; bases outside the gene matches: 19. The authors prepared the TCRbeta library with unique molecular identifiers. TCRdb ran MiXCR on the PCR reads and lists one entry per CDR3 protein. The sample has 490,000 or so distinct CDR3 sequences; 9.5% to 15% are singletons. Here the sequenced sample was PBMCs from the stem cell graft donor, taken from the stem cell graft. The rearrangement links TRBV11-2 to TRBJ2-2; TRBD2 matches at 7 bases. This receptor was obtained from a human donor who donated a stem cell graft to a child with combined immunodeficiency. The CDR3 reads CASSLSYDGGGRRTGELFF. Written as DNA, the CDR3 is TGTGCCAGCAGCCTATCTTACGACGGCGGGGGAAGGCGCACCGGGGAGCTGTTTTTT. Full variable domain (missing parts from reference TRBV11-2 and TRBJ2-2): EAGVAQSPRYKIIEKRQSVAFWCNPISGHATLYWYQQILGQGPKLLIQFQNNGVVDDSQLPKDRFSAERLKGVDSTLKIQPAKLEDSAVYLCASSLSYDGGGRRTGELFFGEGSRLTVL.